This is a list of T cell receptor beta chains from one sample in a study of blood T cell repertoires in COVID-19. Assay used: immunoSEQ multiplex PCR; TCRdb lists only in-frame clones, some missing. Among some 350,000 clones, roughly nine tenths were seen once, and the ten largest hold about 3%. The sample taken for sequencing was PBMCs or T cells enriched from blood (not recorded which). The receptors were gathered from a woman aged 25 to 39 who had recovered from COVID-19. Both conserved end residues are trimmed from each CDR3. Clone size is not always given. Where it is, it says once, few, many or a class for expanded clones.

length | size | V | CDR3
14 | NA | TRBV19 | ASSRSGTSGSYEQY
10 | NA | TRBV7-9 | ASSSGTDTQY
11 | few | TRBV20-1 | SASPATGYEQY
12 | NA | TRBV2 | ASTRTGFNSPLH
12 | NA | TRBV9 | ASSVEPGSYEQY
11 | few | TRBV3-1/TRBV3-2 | ASSHDRGPEYA
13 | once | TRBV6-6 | ASSYDGTSTEKLF
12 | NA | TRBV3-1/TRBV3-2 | ASSPRDRFYGYT
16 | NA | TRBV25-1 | ASSGGLAGAHLADEQF
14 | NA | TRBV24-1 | ATSDTGTSDTDTQY
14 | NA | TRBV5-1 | ASSVMGTAAVETQY
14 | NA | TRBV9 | ASSQSGAGGGNTIY
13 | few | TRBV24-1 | ATWELGGGSGEQF
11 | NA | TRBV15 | ATSRVRGGEQY
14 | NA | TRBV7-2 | ASSLGIAGGILEQY
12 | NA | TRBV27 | ASSLGNKPSPLH
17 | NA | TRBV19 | ASSIDRPSGTGTRSIPY
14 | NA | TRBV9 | ASSVGAGGLTGELF
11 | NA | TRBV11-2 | ASSDSRDYGYT
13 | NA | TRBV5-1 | ASNSGQGGYYEQY
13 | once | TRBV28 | ASSYLTGGAYGYT
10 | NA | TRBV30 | AWRDGLYGYT
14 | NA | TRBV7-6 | ASSLVAGLNTGELF
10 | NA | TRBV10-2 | ASSPPNYGYT
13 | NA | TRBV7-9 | ASSFQDLSGGELF
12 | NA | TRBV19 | ASSPGRGRYEQF
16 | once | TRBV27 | ASSFRRPAMGGNEKLF
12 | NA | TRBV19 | ASSIRQNNEKLF
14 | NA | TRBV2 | ASSGLGQGLNTEAF
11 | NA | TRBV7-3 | ASSSDRNTEAF
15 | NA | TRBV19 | ASSIAGTGLRGETQY
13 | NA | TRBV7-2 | ASSRETGDTGELF
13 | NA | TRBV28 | ASRPPGLQVWGYT
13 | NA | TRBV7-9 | ASSVRQGGFGGYT
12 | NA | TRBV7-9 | ASVLGQANYGYT
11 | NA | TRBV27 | ASTQAGANVLT
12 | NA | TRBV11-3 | ASSLGGSQETQY
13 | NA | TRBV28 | ASRNLNYTSRTQY
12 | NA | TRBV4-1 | ASSQGPVNTEAF